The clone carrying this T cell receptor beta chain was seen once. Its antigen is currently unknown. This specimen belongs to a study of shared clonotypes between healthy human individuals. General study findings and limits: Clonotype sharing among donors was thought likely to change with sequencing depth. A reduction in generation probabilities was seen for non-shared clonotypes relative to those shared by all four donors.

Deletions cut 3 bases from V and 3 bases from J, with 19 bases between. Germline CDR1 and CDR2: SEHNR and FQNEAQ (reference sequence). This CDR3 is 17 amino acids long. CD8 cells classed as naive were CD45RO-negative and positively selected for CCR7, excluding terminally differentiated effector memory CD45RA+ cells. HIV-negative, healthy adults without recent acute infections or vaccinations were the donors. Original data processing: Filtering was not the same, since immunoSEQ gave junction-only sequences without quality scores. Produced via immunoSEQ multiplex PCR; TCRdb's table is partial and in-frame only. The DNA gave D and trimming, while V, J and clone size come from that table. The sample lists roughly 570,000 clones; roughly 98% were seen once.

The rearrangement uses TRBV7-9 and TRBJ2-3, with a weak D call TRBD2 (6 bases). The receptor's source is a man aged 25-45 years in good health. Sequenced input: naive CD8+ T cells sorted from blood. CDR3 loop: CASSFYKGGGPTDTQYF. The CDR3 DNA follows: TGTGCCAGCAGCTTTTATAAAGGAGGAGGGCCGACAGATACGCAGTATTTT.